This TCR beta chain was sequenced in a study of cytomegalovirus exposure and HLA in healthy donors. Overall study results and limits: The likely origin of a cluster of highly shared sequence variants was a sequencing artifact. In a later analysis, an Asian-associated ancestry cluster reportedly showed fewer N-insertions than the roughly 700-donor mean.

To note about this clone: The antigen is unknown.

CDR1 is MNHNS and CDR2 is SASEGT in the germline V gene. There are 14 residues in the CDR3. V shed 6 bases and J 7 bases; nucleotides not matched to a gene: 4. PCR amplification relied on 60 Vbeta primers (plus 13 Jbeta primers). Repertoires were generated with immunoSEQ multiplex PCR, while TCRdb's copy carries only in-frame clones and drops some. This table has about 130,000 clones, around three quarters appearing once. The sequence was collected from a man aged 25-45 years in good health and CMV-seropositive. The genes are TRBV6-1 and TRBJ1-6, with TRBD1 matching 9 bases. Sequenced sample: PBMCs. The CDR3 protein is CASRPTGGNSPLHF. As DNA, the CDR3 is TGTGCCAGCAGGCCAACAGGGGGCAATTCACCCCTCCACTTT.